This T cell receptor beta chain was sequenced in a study of T cells after yellow fever vaccination. Broader study findings: When the response was secondary, it was weaker but reached its peak faster, day 5 versus 15. The appearance of a small share of clonotypes in both CD4 and CD8 compartments was observed.

This clonotype showed up many times. What it recognizes is unknown. The TCR cDNA carried a universal primer site and UMIs from 5'RACE template switching. TCRdb redid the calling of the 5' RACE reads with MiXCR, one entry per CDR3 protein. The sample yields 300,000 to 350,000 distinct CDR3 sequences, approximately 4% seen once. The CDR3 totals 14 residues. Per germline, CDR1 SQVTM and CDR2 ANQGSEA. V dropped 7 bases and J dropped 5; count of bases not matched to a gene: 10. The genes are TRBV29-1 and TRBJ1-4; the match to TRBD1 covers 7 bases. The starting material was PBMCs, obtained 15 days after the yellow fever booster vaccination. The clonotype originates from a man aged 18 to 30 who received the YFV17D yellow fever vaccine. In DNA, the CDR3 is TGCAGCGCCGCGCCGGGACAGCCCAATGAAAAACTGTTTTTT. Amino acids: CSAAPGQPNEKLFF.